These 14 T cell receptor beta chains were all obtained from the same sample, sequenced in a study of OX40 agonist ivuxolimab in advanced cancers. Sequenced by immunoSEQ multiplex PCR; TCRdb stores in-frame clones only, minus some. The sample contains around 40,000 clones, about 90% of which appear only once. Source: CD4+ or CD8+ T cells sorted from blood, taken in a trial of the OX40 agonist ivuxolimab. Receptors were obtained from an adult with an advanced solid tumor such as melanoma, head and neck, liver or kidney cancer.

The CDR3 reads CASSLLGLSSYNEQFF. The DNA for the CDR3 is TGTGCCAGCAGCCTTCTCGGCTTAAGCTCCTACAATGAGCAGTTCTTC. V gene TRBV7-2 combines with J gene TRBJ2-1; the D is unclear. Germline assignment: CDR1 SGHTA and CDR2 FQGNSA. The CDR3 runs to 16 residues. Trimming pared 5 bases from V and 0 bases from J, leaving 14 bases between.

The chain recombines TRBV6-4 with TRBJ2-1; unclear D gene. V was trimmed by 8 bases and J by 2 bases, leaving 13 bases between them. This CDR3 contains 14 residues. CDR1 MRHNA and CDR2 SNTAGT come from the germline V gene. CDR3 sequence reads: CASRLRVAYNEQFF. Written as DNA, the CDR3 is TGTGCCAGCCGCCTGAGAGTAGCCTACAATGAGCAGTTCTTC.

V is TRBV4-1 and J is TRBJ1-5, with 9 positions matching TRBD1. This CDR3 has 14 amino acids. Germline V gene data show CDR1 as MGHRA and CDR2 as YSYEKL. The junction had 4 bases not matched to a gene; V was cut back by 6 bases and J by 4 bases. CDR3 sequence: CASRPTGGNQPQHF. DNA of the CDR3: TGCGCCAGCAGACCGACAGGGGGAAATCAGCCCCAGCATTTT.

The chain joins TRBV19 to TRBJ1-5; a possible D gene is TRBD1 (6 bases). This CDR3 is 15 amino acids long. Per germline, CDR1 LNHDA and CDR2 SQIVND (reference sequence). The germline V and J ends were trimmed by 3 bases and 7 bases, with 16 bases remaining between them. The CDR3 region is CASSIGEGVEQPQHF. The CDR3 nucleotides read TGTGCCAGTAGTATCGGGGAGGGGGTCGAGCAGCCCCAGCATTTT.

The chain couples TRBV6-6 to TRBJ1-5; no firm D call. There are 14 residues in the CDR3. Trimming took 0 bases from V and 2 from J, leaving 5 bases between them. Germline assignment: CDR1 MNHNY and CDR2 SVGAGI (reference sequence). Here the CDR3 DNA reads TGTGCCAGCAGTTACTCTTCCGGCAATCAGCCCCAGCATTTT. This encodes CASSYSSGNQPQHF.

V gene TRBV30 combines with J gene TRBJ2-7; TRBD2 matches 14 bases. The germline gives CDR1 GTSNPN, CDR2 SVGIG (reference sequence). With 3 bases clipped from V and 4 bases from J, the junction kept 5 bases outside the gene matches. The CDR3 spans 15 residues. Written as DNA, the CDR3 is TGTGCCTGGAGGGGACTAGCGGGAGCAACTTACGAGCAGTACTTC. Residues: CAWRGLAGATYEQYF.

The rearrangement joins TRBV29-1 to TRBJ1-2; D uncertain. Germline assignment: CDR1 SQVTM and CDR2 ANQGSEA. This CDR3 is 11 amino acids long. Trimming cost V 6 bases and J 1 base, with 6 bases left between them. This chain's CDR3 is CSVRVNYGYTF. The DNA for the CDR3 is TGCAGCGTACGGGTTAACTATGGCTACACCTTC. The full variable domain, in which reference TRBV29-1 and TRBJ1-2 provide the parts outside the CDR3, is SAVISQKPSRDICQRGTSLTIQCQVDSQVTMMFWYRQQPGQSLTLIATANQGSEATYESGFVIDKFPISRPNLTFSTLTVSNMSPEDSSIYLCSVRVNYGYTFGSGTRLTVV.

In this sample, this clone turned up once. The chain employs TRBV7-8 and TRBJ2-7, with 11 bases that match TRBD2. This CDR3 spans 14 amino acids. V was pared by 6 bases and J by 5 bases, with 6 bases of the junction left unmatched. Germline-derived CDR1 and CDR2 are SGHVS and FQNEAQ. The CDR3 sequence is CASRTGTSGDEQYF. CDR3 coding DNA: TGTGCCAGCAGGACCGGGACTAGCGGCGACGAGCAGTACTTC.

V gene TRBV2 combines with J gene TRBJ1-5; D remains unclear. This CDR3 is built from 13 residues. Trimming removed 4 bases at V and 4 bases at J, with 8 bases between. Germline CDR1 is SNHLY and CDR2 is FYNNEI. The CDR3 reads CASSAGKNQPQHF. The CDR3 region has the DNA TGTGCCAGCAGTGCCGGGAAGAATCAGCCCCAGCATTTT.

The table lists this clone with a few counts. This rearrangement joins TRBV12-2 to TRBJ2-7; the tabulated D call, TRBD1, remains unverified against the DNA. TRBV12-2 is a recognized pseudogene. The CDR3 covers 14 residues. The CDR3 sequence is CASRLAGQTYEQYF. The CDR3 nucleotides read TGTGCAAGTCGCTTAGCGGGACAAACCTACGAGCAGTACTTC.

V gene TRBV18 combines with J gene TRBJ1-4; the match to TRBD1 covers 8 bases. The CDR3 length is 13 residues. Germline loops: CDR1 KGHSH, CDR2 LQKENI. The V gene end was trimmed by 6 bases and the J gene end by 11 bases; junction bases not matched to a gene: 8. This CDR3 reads CASSLKQGVKLFF. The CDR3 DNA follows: TGTGCCAGCTCGCTAAAACAGGGGGTGAAACTGTTTTTT.

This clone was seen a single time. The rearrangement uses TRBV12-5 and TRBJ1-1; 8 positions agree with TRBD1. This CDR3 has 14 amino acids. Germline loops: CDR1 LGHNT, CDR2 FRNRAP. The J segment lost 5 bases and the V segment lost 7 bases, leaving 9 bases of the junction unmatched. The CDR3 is CASALDRGETEAFF. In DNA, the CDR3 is TGTGCTAGTGCCCTCGACAGGGGTGAAACTGAAGCTTTCTTT.

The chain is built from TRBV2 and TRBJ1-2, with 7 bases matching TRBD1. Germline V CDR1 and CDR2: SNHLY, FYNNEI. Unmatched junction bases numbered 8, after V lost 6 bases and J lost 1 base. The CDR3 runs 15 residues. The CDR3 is CASRGITGVNYGYTF. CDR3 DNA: TGTGCCAGCAGGGGCATAACAGGGGTTAACTATGGCTACACCTTC.

The CDR3 bases are TGTGCCAGCAGCTCCGGGACAGGGAAGACCCAGTACTTC. It yields the protein CASSSGTGKTQYF. The chain employs TRBV5-6 and TRBJ2-5; TRBD1 aligns across 9 bases. In germline, CDR1 is SGHDT, CDR2 YYEEEE. V trimming: 3 bases; J trimming: 6 bases; junction bases outside the gene matches: 3. CDR3 length: 13 residues.